The source of this T cell receptor beta chain is a study of CD8+CD57+ T cells in acquired aplastic anemia. As for the study in general: CD4+ and CD8+ cells, once sorted, gave DNA averaging roughly 3.2 ug.

This CDR3 region has 16 residues. The V end lost 5 bases, the J end lost 11 bases, and 25 bases lay between the germline ends. CDR1 ENHRY and CDR2 SYGVKD come from the germline V gene. As to this clonotype: Its antigen is as yet unknown.

Whole-study results and caveats: The study identified around 28 CD8+ CDR3 sequences shared by patients and controls.

Patients picked for sequencing had shown CD8+CD57+ cell expansion detected by flow cytometry. For CDR3 and TCR beta VDJ profiling, genomic DNA was the template used. TCRdb ran MiXCR on the reads and lists one entry per CDR3 protein. The table records 150,000 to 200,000 distinct CDR3 sequences, just under 50% of them present only once. The chain employs TRBV10-3 and TRBJ1-5; D is ambiguous. Sequencing was performed on sorted CD4+, CD8+, or CD8+CD57+ T cells (not recorded which) from PBMCs. This TCR came from a human donor with aplastic anemia. The CDR3: CAISRGPRVPQETQHF. The CDR3 DNA sequence: TGTGCCATCAGTCGTGGTCCCCGGGTCCCCCAAGAGACCCAGCATTTT.